This T cell receptor beta chain originates from a study of somatic mutations in cytotoxic T cells in rheumatoid arthritis. Points from the study as a whole: Patients with rheumatoid arthritis showed a slight underrepresentation of TRBV07, a finding that was never subjected to any adjustment for multiple comparisons. The clonality of CD8+ T cells was not significantly different between rheumatoid arthritis patients and age-matched healthy controls.

Some clones are missing from TCRdb's copy, which holds only in-frame ones; the method was immunoSEQ multiplex PCR. The repertoire includes about 30,000 clones, approximately 78% of them detected once, and about 7.7% sits in the top ten. This clone appeared once. What it binds is not known. J gave up 2 bases and V 6 bases, and 6 bases lay outside the gene matches. The CDR3 contains 15 residues. Germline CDR1 MNHEY, CDR2 SMNVEV (reference sequence). V and J are TRBV27 and TRBJ2-4, with 8 bases aligning to TRBD1. The clonotype originates from an adult with rheumatoid arthritis. Sequencing used CD8+ T cells sorted from blood. The CDR3 coding sequence is TGTGCCAGCAGACCAACAGGGGGACCCAAAAACATTCAGTACTTC. It translates to CASRPTGGPKNIQYF.